This TCR beta chain was captured by sequencing in a study of blood T cells in healthy people across ages. Study observations and caveats: The study lacked donor CMV status, which possibly confounded expanded clonotype changes.

Alongside a J-beta primer mix, a sample-barcoded 5' primer served in a second PCR lasting about 7 to 11 cycles. TCRdb redid the calling of the 5' RACE reads with MiXCR, one entry per CDR3 protein. The table includes 650,000 to 1,000,000 distinct CDR3 sequences, 36% detected once. About this clonotype: The antigen is unknown.

J was trimmed by 3 bases and V by 4 bases; bases with no gene match: 7. The CDR3 runs to 16 residues. Germline CDR1 is LGHNA and CDR2 is YSLEER. Sequenced sample: blood. The TCR was taken from a man between 18 and 35 years old in good health. The chain uses TRBV4-3 and TRBJ1-4; TRBD1 matches at 8 bases. Here the CDR3 reads CASSRNPGQANEKLFF. For the CDR3, the DNA is TGCGCCAGCAGCCGTAACCCGGGACAGGCTAATGAAAAACTGTTTTTT.